This entry features one T cell receptor (beta chain) sequence. Its antigen is unknown. This specimen belongs to a study of somatic mutations in cytotoxic T cells in rheumatoid arthritis. Across the whole study: Before any treatment began, more than 25 ml EDTA peripheral blood was collected from patients right after diagnosis. Study-wide results and limits: Among roughly 71 patients, about 8 showed a largest CD8+ clone that surpassed 20% of CD8+ cells. For CD8+ T-cell clonality, rheumatoid arthritis patients and age-matched healthy controls did not differ significantly.

The data were produced by immunoSEQ multiplex PCR, yet TCRdb's version contains in-frame clones alone and is incomplete. Of 15,000 to 20,000 clones in the sample, about 85% were seen once. V shed 7 bases and J shed 7 bases, with 19 bases lying between them. The CDR3 consists of 15 residues. Germline assignment: CDR1 SEHNR and CDR2 FQNEAQ (reference sequence). The chain combines TRBV7-9 with TRBJ2-2; unclear D gene. Sequenced input: CD8+ T cells sorted from blood. The TCR originated in a man aged 18 to 29 with rheumatoid arthritis. This CDR3 is CASTQYSGPLGELFF. The CDR3 DNA is TGTGCCAGCACCCAGTACAGTGGACCTCTCGGGGAGCTGTTTTTT.